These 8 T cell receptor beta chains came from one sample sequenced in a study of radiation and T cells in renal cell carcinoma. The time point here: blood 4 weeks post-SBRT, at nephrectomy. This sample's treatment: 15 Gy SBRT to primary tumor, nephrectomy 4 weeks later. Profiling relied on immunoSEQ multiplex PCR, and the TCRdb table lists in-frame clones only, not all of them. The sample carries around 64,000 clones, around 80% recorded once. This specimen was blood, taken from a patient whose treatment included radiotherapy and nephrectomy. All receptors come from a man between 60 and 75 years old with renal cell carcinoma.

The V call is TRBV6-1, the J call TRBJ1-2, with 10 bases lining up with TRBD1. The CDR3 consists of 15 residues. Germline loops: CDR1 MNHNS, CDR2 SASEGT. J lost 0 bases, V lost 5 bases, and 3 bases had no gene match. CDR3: CASSWDRGTNYGYTF. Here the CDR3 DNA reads TGTGCCAGCAGTTGGGACAGGGGAACTAACTATGGCTACACCTTC.

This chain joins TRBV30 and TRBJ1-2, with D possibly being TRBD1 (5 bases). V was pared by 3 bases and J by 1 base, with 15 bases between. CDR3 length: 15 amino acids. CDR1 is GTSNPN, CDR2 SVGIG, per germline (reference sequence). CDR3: CAWRAGRRHNYGYTF. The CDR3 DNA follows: TGTGCCTGGAGGGCAGGGCGGCGGCATAACTATGGCTACACCTTC.

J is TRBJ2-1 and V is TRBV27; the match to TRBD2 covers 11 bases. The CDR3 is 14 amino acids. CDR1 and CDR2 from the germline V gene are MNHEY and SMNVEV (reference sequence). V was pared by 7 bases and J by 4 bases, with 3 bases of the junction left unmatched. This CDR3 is CASTGTSGYNEQFF. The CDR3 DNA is TGTGCCAGCACCGGGACTAGCGGTTACAATGAGCAGTTCTTC.

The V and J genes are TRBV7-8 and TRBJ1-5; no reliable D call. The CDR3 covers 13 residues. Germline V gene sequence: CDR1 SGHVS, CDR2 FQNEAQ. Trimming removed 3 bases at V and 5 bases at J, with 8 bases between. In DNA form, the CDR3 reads TGTGCCAGCAGCTTCCAAGGATATCAGCCCCAGCATTTT. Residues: CASSFQGYQPQHF.

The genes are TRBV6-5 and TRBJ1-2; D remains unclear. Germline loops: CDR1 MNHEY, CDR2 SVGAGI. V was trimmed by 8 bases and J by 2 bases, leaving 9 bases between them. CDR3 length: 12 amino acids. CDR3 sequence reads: CASVSVNYGYTF. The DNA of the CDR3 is TGTGCCAGCGTTTCTGTGAACTATGGCTACACCTTC.

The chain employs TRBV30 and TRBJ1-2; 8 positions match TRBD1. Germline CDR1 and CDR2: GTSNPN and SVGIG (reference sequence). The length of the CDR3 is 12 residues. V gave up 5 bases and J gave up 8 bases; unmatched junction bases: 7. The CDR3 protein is CAWAGGGGGYTF. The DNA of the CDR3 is TGTGCCTGGGCAGGGGGCGGGGGAGGCTACACCTTC.

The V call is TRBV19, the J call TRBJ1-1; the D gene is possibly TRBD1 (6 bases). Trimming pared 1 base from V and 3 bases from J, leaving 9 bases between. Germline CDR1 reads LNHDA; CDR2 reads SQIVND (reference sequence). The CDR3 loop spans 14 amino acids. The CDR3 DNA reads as TGTGCCAGTAGTATAGTTGACAGGTACACTGAAGCTTTCTTT. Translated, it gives CASSIVDRYTEAFF.

The CDR3, as DNA: TGTGCCAGCAGCTTGGCCGGACAGTACACCGGGGAGCTGTTTTTT. This encodes CASSLAGQYTGELFF. The chain has TRBV5-5 and TRBJ2-2, with D maybe TRBD1 (6 bases). V was trimmed by 0 bases and J by 3 bases, leaving 9 bases between them. CDR3 length: 15 amino acids. Looked up from germline, CDR1 is SGHKS and CDR2 is YYEKEE (reference sequence). Filled out from reference TRBV5-5 and TRBJ2-2, the complete variable domain reads DAGVTQSPTHLIKTRGQQVTLRCSPISGHKSVSWYQQVLGQGPQFIFQYYEKEERGRGNFPDRFSARQFPNYSSELNVNALLLGDSALYLCASSLAGQYTGELFFGEGSRLTVL.